This T cell receptor (beta chain) comes out of a study of T cell repertoires in cytomegalovirus infection. TCRdb itself ran the reads through MiXCR, one entry per CDR3 protein. The data hold about 450,000 distinct CDR3 sequences, with roughly 30% observed a single time. This clonotype was observed a few times. Per germline, CDR1 WSHSY and CDR2 SAAADI. This CDR3 comprises 13 residues. J was trimmed by 7 bases and V by 7 bases; bases with no gene match: 6. This chain links TRBV10-2 with TRBJ2-4, with TRBD2 identical over 8 bases. The sequenced sample was PBMCs. The receptor was derived from a human donor in good health (CMV status not recorded). Some clones in this sample may be carry-over from other donors' samples. The CDR3 DNA sequence: TGCGCCAGCACGGTCCGGGGGGGGAACATTCAGTACTTC. This sequence encodes CASTVRGGNIQYF.